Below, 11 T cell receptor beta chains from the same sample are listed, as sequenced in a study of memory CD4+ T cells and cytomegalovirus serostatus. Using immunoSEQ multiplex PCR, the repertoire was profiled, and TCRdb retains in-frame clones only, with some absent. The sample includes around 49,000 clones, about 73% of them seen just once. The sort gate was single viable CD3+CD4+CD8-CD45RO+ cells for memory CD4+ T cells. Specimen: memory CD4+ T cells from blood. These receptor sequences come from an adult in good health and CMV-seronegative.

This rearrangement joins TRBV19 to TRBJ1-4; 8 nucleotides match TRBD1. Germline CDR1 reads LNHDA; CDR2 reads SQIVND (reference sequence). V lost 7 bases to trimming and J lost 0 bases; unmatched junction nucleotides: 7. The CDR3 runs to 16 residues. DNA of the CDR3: TGTGCCAGTACCCGACAGGGGACCGCAACTAATGAAAAACTGTTTTTT. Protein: CASTRQGTATNEKLFF. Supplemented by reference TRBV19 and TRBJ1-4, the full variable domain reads DGGITQSPKYLFRKEGQNVTLSCEQNLNHDAMYWYRQDPGQGLRLIYYSQIVNDFQKGDIAEGYSVSREKKESFPLTVTSAQKNPTAFYLCASTRQGTATNEKLFFGSGTQLSVL.

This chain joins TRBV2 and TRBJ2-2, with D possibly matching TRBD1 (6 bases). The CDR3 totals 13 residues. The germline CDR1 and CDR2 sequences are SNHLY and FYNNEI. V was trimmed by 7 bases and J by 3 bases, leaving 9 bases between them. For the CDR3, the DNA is TGTGCCAGCACTCGGACAGACACCGGGGAGCTGTTTTTT. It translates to CASTRTDTGELFF.

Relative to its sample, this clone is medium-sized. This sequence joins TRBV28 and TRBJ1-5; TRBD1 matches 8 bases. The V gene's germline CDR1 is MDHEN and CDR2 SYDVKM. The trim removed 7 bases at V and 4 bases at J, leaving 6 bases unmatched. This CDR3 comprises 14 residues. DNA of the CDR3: TGTGCCAGCACCGACAGGGGTAGGAATCAGCCCCAGCATTTT. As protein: CASTDRGRNQPQHF.

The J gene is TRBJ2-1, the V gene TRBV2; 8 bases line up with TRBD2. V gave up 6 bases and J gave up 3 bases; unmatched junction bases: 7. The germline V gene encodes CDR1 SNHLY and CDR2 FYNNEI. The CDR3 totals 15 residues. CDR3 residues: CASSSGLEDYNEQFF. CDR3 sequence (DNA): TGTGCCAGCAGCTCGGGACTAGAGGACTACAATGAGCAGTTCTTC.

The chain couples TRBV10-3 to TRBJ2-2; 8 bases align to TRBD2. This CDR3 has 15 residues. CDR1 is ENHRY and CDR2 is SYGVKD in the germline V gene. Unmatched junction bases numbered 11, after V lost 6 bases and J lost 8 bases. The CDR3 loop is CAIRGTSGSAGELFF. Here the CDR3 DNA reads TGTGCCATCAGGGGGACTAGTGGGAGTGCGGGGGAGCTGTTTTTT.

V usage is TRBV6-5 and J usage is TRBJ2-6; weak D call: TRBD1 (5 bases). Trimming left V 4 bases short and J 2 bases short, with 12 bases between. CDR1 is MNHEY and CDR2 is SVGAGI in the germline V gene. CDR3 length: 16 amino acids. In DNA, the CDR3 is TGTGCCAGCAGTTTGACAGTTCAAGCTGGGGCCAACGTCCTGACTTTC. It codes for CASSLTVQAGANVLTF.

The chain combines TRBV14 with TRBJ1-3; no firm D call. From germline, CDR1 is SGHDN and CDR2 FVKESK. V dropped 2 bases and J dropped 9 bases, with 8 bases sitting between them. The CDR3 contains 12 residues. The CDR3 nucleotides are TGTGCCAGCAGCCAACCGGCCGGCACCATATATTTT. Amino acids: CASSQPAGTIYF.

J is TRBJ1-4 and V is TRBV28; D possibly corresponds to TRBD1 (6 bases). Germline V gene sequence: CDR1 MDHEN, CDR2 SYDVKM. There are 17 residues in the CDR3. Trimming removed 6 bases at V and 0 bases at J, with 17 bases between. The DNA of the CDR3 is TGTGCCAGCAGCTCCGAACGCAGGGGTTCAACTAATGAAAAACTGTTTTTT. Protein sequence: CASSSERRGSTNEKLFF.

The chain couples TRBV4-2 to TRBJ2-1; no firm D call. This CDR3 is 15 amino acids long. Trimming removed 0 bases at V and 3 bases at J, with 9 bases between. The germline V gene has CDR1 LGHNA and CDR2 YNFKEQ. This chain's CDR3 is CASSQERKLYNEQFF. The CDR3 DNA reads TGTGCCAGCAGCCAAGAGAGGAAGCTCTACAATGAGCAGTTCTTC.

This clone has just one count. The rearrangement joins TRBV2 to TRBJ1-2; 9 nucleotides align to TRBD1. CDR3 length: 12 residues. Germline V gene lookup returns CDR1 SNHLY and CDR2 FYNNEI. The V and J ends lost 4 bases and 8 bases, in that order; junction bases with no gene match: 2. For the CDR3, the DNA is TGTGCCAGCAGTGGACAGGGGGTGGGCTACACCTTC. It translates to CASSGQGVGYTF. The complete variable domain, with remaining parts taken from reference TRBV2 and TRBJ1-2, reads EPEVTQTPSHQVTQMGQEVILRCVPISNHLYFYWYRQILGQKVEFLVSFYNNEISEKSEIFDDQFSVERPDGSNFTLKIRSTKLEDSAMYFCASSGQGVGYTFGSGTRLTVV.

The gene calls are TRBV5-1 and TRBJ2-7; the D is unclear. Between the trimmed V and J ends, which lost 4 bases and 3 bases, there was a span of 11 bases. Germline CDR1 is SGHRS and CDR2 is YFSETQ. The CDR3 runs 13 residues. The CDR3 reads CASSPTRDYEQYF. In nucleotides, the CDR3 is TGCGCCAGCAGCCCCACAAGGGACTACGAGCAGTACTTC.